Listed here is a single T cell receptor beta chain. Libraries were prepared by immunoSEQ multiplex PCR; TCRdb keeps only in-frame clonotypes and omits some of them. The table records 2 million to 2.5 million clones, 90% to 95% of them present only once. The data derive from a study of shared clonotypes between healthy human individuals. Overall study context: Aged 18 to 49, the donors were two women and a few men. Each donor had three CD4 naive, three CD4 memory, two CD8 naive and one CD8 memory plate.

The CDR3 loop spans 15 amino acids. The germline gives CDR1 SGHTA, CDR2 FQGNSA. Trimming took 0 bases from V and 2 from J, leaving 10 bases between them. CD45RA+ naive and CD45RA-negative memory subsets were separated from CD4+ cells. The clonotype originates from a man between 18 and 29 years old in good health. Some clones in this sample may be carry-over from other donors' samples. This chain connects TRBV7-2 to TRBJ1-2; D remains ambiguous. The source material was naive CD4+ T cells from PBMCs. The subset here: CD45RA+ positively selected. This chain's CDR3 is CASSLALVGNYGYTF. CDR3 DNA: TGTGCCAGCAGCTTAGCGTTGGTAGGGAACTATGGCTACACCTTC.